This TCR beta chain was profiled in a study of blood T cell repertoires in COVID-19. Study overall: Samples taken during acute and convalescent COVID-19 were collected in the United States, Italy and Spain.

The germline V gene has CDR1 DFQATT and CDR2 SNEGSKA (reference sequence). The J segment lost 9 bases and the V segment lost 3 bases, leaving 3 bases of the junction unmatched. This CDR3 is built from 13 residues. Using immunoSEQ multiplex PCR, the repertoire was profiled, and TCRdb retains in-frame clones only, with some absent. Seen here are about 120,000 clones, 85% to 90% observed once, and the top ten hold roughly a quarter. The rearrangement joins TRBV20-1 to TRBJ2-1; TRBD2 matches at 12 bases. Sequencing input: peripheral blood. The receptor's source is a man aged 65-85 years with active or convalescent COVID-19. The CDR3 here is CSASSSGRGEQFF. DNA of the CDR3: TGCAGTGCTAGTTCTAGCGGGAGGGGTGAGCAGTTCTTC.